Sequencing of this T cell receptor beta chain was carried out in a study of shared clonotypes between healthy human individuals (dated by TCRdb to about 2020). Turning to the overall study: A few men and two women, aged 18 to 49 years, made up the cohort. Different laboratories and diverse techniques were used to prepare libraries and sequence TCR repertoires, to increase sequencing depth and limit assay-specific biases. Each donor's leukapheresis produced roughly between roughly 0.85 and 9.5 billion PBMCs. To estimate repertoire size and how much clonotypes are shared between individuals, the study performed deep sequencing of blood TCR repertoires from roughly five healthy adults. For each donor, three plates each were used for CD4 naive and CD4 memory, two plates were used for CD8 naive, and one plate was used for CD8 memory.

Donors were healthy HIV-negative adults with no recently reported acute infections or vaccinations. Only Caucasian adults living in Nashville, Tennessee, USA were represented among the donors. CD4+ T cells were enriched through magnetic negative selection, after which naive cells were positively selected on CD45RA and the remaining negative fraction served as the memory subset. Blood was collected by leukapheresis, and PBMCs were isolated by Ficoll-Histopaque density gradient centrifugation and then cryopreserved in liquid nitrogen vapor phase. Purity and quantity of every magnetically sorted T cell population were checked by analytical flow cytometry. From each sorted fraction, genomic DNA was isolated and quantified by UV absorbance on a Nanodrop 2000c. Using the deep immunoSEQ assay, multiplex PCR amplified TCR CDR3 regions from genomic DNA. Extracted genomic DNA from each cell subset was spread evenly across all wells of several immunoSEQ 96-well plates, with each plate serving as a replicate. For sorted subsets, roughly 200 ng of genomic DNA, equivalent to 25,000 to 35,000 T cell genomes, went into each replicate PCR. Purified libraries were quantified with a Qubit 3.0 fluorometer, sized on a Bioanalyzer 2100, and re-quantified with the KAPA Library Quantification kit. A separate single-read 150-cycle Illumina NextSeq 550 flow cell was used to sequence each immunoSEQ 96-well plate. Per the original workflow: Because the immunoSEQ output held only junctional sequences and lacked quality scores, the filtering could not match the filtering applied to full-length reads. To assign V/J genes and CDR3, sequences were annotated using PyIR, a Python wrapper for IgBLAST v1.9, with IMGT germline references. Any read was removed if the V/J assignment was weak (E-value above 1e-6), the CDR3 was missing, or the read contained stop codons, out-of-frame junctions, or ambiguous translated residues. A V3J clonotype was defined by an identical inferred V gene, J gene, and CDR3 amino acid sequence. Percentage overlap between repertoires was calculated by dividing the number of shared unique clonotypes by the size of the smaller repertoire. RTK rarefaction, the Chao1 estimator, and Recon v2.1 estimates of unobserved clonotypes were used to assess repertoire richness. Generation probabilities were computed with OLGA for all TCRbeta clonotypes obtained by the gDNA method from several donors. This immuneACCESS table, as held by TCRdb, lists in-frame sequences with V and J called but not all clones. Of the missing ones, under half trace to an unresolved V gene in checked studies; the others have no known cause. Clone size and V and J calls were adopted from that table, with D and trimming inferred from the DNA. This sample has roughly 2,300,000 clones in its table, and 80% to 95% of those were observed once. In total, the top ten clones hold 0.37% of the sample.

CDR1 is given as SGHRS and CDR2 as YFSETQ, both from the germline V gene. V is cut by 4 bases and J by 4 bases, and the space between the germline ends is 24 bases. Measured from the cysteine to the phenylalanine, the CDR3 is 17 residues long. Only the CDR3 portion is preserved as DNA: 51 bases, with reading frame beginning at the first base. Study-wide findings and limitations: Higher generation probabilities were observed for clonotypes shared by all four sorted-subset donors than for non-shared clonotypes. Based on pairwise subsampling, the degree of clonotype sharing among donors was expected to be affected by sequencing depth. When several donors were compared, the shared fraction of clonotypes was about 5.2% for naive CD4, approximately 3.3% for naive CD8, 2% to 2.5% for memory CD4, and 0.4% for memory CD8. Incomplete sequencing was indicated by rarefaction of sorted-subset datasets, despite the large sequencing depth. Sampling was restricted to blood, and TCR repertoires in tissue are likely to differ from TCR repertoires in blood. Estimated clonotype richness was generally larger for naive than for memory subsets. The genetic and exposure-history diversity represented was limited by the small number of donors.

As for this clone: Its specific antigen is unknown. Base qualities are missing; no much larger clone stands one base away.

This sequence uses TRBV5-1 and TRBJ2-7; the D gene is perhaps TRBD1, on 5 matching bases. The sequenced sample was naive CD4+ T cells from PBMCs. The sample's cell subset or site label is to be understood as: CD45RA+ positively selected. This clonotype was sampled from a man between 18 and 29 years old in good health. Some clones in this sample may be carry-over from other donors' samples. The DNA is TGCGCCAGCAGCATAAGTTCCCTACAGGCAGGAACGTACGAGCAGTACTTC. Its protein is CASSISSLQAGTYEQYF.